A selection of T cell receptor beta chains follows, all from one sample in a study of shared clonotypes between healthy human individuals. The table came from immunoSEQ multiplex PCR; TCRdb's copy has only in-frame clones and leaves some out. The sample yields under 1,100,000 clones, about 70% seen once. Material: memory CD4+ T cells sorted from blood. The receptor set was obtained from a man aged 18 to 29 in good health. CDR3s include the opening cysteine and the closing phenylalanine or tryptophan. Fields, in order: J gene, D gene, clone size, V gene, CDR3 protein, CDR3 DNA. The D gene is left open where the match is weak. Size is omitted from some rows. Given values are once, few, many or a class for expanded clones.

TRBJ2-2 . . TRBV7-2 CASSAKNTGELFF TGTGCCAGCAGCGCCAAGAACACCGGGGAGCTGTTTTTT
TRBJ1-1 TRBD1 . TRBV6-1 CASSEQGAVTEAFF TGTGCCAGCAGTGAACAGGGGGCGGTTACTGAAGCTTTCTTT
TRBJ2-2 . . TRBV9 CASSVVLAGELFF TGTGCCAGCAGCGTAGTCTTGGCCGGGGAGCTGTTTTTT
TRBJ2-5 TRBD1 . TRBV20-1 CSGQGQETQYF TGCAGCGGACAGGGGCAAGAGACCCAGTACTTC
TRBJ2-3 . . TRBV2 CASSDFEGGGTDTQYF TGTGCCAGCAGTGATTTCGAGGGCGGGGGCACAGATACGCAGTATTTT
TRBJ1-2 . . TRBV5-4 CASSSGQDLLYGYTF TGTGCCAGCAGCTCCGGACAAGACCTTCTCTATGGCTACACCTTC
TRBJ2-7 . . TRBV11-3 CASSLGGLGSSYEQYF TGTGCCAGCAGCTTAGGGGGACTGGGAAGCTCCTACGAGCAGTACTTC
TRBJ1-1 . . TRBV2 CASSDAPTSEAFF TGTGCCAGCAGTGACGCCCCAACCTCTGAAGCTTTCTTT
TRBJ1-1 . many TRBV30 CAWSVHRLRTEAFF TGTGCCTGGAGTGTTCACAGGCTGAGGACTGAAGCTTTCTTT
TRBJ2-7 TRBD2 . TRBV19 CASSPGLAGRYEQYF TGTGCCAGTAGCCCAGGACTAGCGGGACGCTACGAGCAGTACTTC
TRBJ2-2 . once TRBV7-9 CASSPTRDGGELFF TGTGCCAGCAGCCCCACGAGGGACGGCGGGGAGCTGTTTTTT
TRBJ2-5 TRBD2 few TRBV7-2 CASSFGGRRETQYF TGTGCCAGCAGCTTTGGCGGGAGAAGAGAGACCCAGTACTTC
TRBJ2-5 . . TRBV5-3 CASSPQGGGGKTQYF TGTGCCAGCAGCCCACAGGGTGGGGGCGGGAAGACCCAGTACTTC
TRBJ1-6 . . TRBV30 CAWNLRVSYNSPLHF TGTGCCTGGAACCTACGGGTTTCCTATAATTCACCCCTCCACTTT
TRBJ1-1 . . TRBV19 CASTGQRGNTEAFF TGTGCCAGTACCGGCCAACGGGGGAACACTGAAGCTTTCTTT
TRBJ1-6 . few TRBV2 CASTPEVMVNSPLHF TGTGCCAGCACCCCTGAGGTGATGGTCAATTCACCCCTCCACTTT
TRBJ2-7 . . TRBV10-2 CASSGLTTRSSYEQYF TGCGCCAGCAGTGGGTTGACGACTAGGAGCTCCTACGAGCAGTACTTC
TRBJ2-1 . . TRBV5-1 CASSLGTVPNEQFF TGCGCCAGCAGCTTGGGGACAGTCCCCAATGAGCAGTTCTTC
TRBJ2-5 . . TRBV20-1 CSAPGETQYF TGCAGTGCACCTGGGGAGACCCAGTACTTC
TRBJ2-2 . . TRBV10-3 CASSTWQGRAGELFF TGTGCCAGCTCGACGTGGCAGGGGCGGGCCGGGGAGCTGTTTTTT
TRBJ2-6 . few TRBV11-2 CASSLGGTAGANVLTF TGTGCCAGCAGCTTAGGCGGGACCGCTGGGGCCAACGTCCTGACTTTC
TRBJ1-1 . . TRBV12-5 CASGLVLGGVENTEAFF TGTGCTAGTGGTTTGGTGTTAGGGGGGGTCGAGAACACTGAAGCTTTCTTT
TRBJ2-7 . . TRBV21-1 CASSNGRAYEQYF TGTGCCAGCAGCAACGGCAGAGCCTACGAGCAGTACTTC
TRBJ2-7 . once TRBV2 CASKEGVPSYEQYF TGTGCCAGCAAGGAGGGGGTTCCTTCCTACGAGCAGTACTTC
TRBJ2-3 . . TRBV18 CASSPYEGTQYF TGTGCCAGCTCACCATACGAGGGTACGCAGTATTTT
TRBJ2-1 TRBD1 . TRBV10-3 CATLGTDNYNEQFF TGTGCCACTCTCGGGACAGACAACTACAATGAGCAGTTCTTC
TRBJ2-4 . . TRBV4-3 CASSLGVGLGNIQYF TGCGCCAGCAGCCTCGGGGTGGGCCTCGGAAACATTCAGTACTTC
TRBJ2-5 TRBD2 . TRBV6-5 CASSRLAGGKETQYF TGTGCCAGCAGCCGACTAGCGGGGGGGAAAGAGACCCAGTACTTC
TRBJ2-5 TRBD2 . TRBV5-1 CASSLDGTKMETQYF TGCGCCAGCAGCTTGGATGGGACTAAAATGGAGACCCAGTACTTC
TRBJ2-5 . . TRBV28 CASRGGSRGSQETQYF TGTGCCAGCCGAGGGGGGTCCAGAGGGAGCCAAGAGACCCAGTACTTC
TRBJ1-2 . . TRBV5-4 CASSLGTENYGYTF TGTGCCAGCAGCTTGGGAACGGAAAACTATGGCTACACCTTC
TRBJ2-2 . . TRBV11-3 CASSFTYTGELFF TGTGCCAGCAGCTTTACATACACCGGGGAGCTGTTTTTT
TRBJ1-1 . . TRBV27 CASRAHREGTEAFF TGTGCCAGCAGGGCACACAGGGAAGGCACTGAAGCTTTCTTT
TRBJ1-6 . . TRBV27 CASSFKADGNNSPLHF TGTGCCAGCAGTTTCAAAGCCGACGGTAATAATTCACCCCTCCACTTT
TRBJ1-4 . . TRBV4-1 CASSPNHVGEKLFF TGCGCCAGCAGCCCTAATCACGTGGGGGAAAAACTGTTTTTT
TRBJ2-6 TRBD1 . TRBV30 CAWDRDPSGANVLTF TGTGCCTGGGACAGGGATCCCTCTGGGGCCAACGTCCTGACTTTC
TRBJ1-5 . . TRBV20-1 CSAARNQPQHF TGCAGTGCGGCACGTAATCAGCCCCAGCATTTT
TRBJ1-2 . . TRBV5-1 CASSLETYGYTF TGCGCCAGCAGCTTGGAGACCTATGGCTACACCTTC
TRBJ1-5 . . TRBV7-2 CASSPPPGWPQHF TGTGCCAGCAGCCCTCCCCCTGGGTGGCCCCAGCATTTT
TRBJ2-2 TRBD2 . TRBV11-3 CASSTSGGVGTGELFF TGTGCCAGCAGCACTAGCGGGGGAGTAGGCACCGGGGAGCTGTTTTTT
TRBJ1-2 TRBD1 . TRBV13 CASSRGGIRGHGYTF TGTGCCAGCAGCCGAGGAGGTATAAGGGGGCATGGCTACACCTTC
TRBJ1-2 TRBD1 many TRBV28 CASSAGTANYGYTF TGTGCCAGCAGTGCGGGGACAGCTAACTATGGCTACACCTTC
TRBJ2-2 TRBD1 . TRBV9 CASSVDSGGSSGELFF TGTGCCAGCAGCGTAGACTCAGGGGGCTCATCCGGGGAGCTGTTTTTT
TRBJ2-3 . . TRBV10-2 CASRGSPDTQYF TGCGCCAGCAGGGGGTCCCCAGATACGCAGTATTTT